This TCR beta chain was profiled in a study of blood T cell repertoires in COVID-19. Study overall: Some COVID-19 samples were acute and others convalescent; all came from the United States, Italy and Spain. PBMCs, B-cell-depleted T cells, or T cells provided the cDNA or gDNA that made up the material.

Original data processing: Estimation of nucleated cell counts relied on the amplification of reference gene primers. Sequenced by immunoSEQ multiplex PCR; TCRdb stores in-frame clones only, minus some. That table gives V, J and clone size, and the DNA gave D and trimming. The sample has approximately 330,000 clones, 87% seen once. CDR1 and CDR2 (germline): MDHEN, SYDVKM. The CDR3 sequence is 11 residues long. Followed longitudinally, the Seattle patients had been enrolled during active infection. Only one count was recorded for this clone. Input material: peripheral blood. This sequence originates from a man between 25 and 39 years old with COVID-19, enrolled during active disease. The rearrangement links TRBV28 to TRBJ2-7; 10 positions agree with TRBD1. CDR3: CGTGQGYEQYF. The CDR3 region has the DNA TGTGGGACGGGACAGGGGTACGAGCAGTACTTC.